This TCR beta chain was identified during a study of T cell changes during pregnancy in multiple sclerosis. The CDR3 consists of 17 residues. V lost 3 bases, J lost 6 bases, and 11 bases stayed unmatched. The germline V gene encodes CDR1 MNHEY and CDR2 SMNVEV (reference sequence). Using immunoSEQ multiplex PCR, the repertoire was profiled, and TCRdb retains in-frame clones only, with some absent. Of 50,000 to 60,000 clones listed, about nine tenths were seen once; the top ten hold approximately 0.58%. The sequence derives from a female donor with multiple sclerosis, enrolled in a pregnancy study. V gene TRBV27 combines with J gene TRBJ2-2; 9 bases match TRBD2. The starting material was CD4+ T cells from peripheral blood mononuclear cells, obtained in the first trimester of pregnancy. The CDR3 DNA reads as TGTGCCAGCAGTTTGATCCCTAGCGGGACGCAACCCGGGGAGCTGTTTTTT. This codes for CASSLIPSGTQPGELFF.